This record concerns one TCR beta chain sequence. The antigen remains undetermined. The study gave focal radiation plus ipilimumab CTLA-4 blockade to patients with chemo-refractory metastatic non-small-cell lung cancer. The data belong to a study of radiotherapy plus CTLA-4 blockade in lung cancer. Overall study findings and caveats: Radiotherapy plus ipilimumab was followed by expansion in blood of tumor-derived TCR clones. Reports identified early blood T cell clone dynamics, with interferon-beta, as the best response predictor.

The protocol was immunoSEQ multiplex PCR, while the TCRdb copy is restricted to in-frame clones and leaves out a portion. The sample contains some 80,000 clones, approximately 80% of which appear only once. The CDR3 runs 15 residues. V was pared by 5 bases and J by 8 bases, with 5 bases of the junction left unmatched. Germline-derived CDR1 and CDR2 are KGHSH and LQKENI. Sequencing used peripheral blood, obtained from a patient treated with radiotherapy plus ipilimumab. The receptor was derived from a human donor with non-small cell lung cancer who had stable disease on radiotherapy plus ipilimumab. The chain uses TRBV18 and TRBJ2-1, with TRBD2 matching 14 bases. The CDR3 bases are TGTGCCAGCTCAACGACTAGCGGGGGGGGTCATGAGCAGTTCTTC. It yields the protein CASSTTSGGGHEQFF.